One and the same sample provided the 7 T cell receptor beta chains below, sequenced in a study of blood T cells in healthy people across ages (dated by TCRdb to about 2015). To prepare the library, 5' RACE was applied. The sequencing machine was an Illumina HiSeq 2500. A second PCR of about 6 to 11 cycles was run with a J-beta primer mix and a sample-barcoded 5' primer. Through fastp at Q25 and MiXCR, TCRdb rebuilt clones from the public reads, retaining in-frame beta chains. All rows with the same CDR3 protein become a single entry with the most common DNA and genes. Recorded for this sample are 600,000 or so distinct CDR3 sequences; 25% to 35% of them occurred a single time. About a sixth of the sample is taken by the ten largest. Source material: blood. All receptors come from an elderly woman in good health.

This clonotype was detected only once. V usage is TRBV7-2 and J usage is TRBJ2-5; no clear D gene. The CDR3 is 14 residues long. Trimming took off 5 bases at V and 0 bases at J, with 10 bases between the two ends. The germline CDR1 and CDR2 sequences are SGHTA and FQGNSA. As DNA, the CDR3 is TGTGCCAGCAGCCTAGAAGGGTACCAAGAGACCCAGTACTTC. Protein product: CASSLEGYQETQYF.

This clonotype occurred many times. The chain recombines TRBV6-1 with TRBJ1-5; 8 bases are a match to TRBD1. CDR3 length: 15 residues. Trimming cost V 8 bases and J 3 bases; bases outside gene matches: 9. Germline lookup yields CDR1 MNHNS and CDR2 SASEGT. CDR3 sequence (DNA): TGTGCCAGCGCTCACAGGGGGATTAACAATCAGCCCCAGCATTTT. Encoded protein: CASAHRGINNQPQHF.

This clonotype was found a few times. The rearrangement links TRBV6-6 to TRBJ1-4; 7 bases are a match to TRBD1. The CDR3 extends over 15 amino acids. After removal of 0 bases from V and 4 bases from J, the junction contained 2 bases not matched to a gene. Germline V CDR1 and CDR2: MNHNY, SVGAGI (reference sequence). The CDR3 DNA reads TGTGCCAGCAGTTACTCGACAGGGCTTAATGAAAAACTGTTTTTT. Its protein product is CASSYSTGLNEKLFF.

This clonotype showed up many times. The V and J genes are TRBV20-1 and TRBJ2-6; the D gene is possibly TRBD2 (5 bases). Germline V CDR1 and CDR2: DFQATT, SNEGSKA (reference sequence). The CDR3 sequence is 17 residues long. V shed 6 bases and J shed 0 bases, with 18 bases lying between them. The DNA for the CDR3 is TGCAGTGCCACCGGACTGTCTTCTCACTCTGGGGCCAACGTCCTGACTTTC. The encoded protein is CSATGLSSHSGANVLTF.

The J gene is TRBJ2-3, the V gene TRBV7-2; 14 nucleotides agree with TRBD2. Germline loops: CDR1 SGHTA, CDR2 FQGNSA. The CDR3 sequence is 17 residues long. The V segment lost 6 bases and the J segment 1 base; nucleotides outside the gene matches: 6. The CDR3 DNA sequence: TGTGCCAGCAGGGGGGGACTAGCGGGGGCCGGCACAGATACGCAGTATTTT. It encodes CASRGGLAGAGTDTQYF.

For the CDR3, the DNA is TGTGCCAGCAGCAGGGGCCCTAGAGGGTTCTTC. This encodes CASSRGPRGFF. The chain couples TRBV3-1 to TRBJ2-1, with a tentative D call TRBD1 (5 bases). CDR3 size: 11 residues. V lost 5 bases and J lost 15, with 14 bases in between. Germline V CDR1 and CDR2: LGHDT, YNNKEL (reference sequence).

This clonotype was recorded many times. The chain recombines TRBV28 with TRBJ2-5; D may match TRBD1 or TRBD2 (5 bases each). The CDR3 is 14 amino acids. The V and J ends lost 6 bases and 3 bases respectively, with 14 bases between them. Germline V lookup: CDR1 MDHEN, CDR2 SYDVKM. The CDR3 protein is CASRNTRGEETQYF. Written as DNA, the CDR3 is TGTGCCAGCAGAAATACCCGGGGCGAAGAGACCCAGTACTTC.